A selection of T cell receptor beta chains follows, all from one sample in a study of T-cell memory formation after mild COVID-19. MiXCR, applied by TCRdb to the 5' RACE reads, yields one record per CDR3 protein. The table lists about 440,000 distinct CDR3 sequences, about 20% of them singletons, with more than 8% in the top ten. Material for sequencing was PBMCs or a T cell subset sorted from them (not recorded which). These receptors all come from an adult woman who had mild COVID-19 (a few samples of this study predate the infection). Cell type and time point are not known. CDR3s include the opening cysteine and the closing phenylalanine or tryptophan. The D gene is left open where the match is weak. The size field is filled for only some rows; it gives once, few, many or a size class.

TRBJ2-1,TRBV7-3,.,.,CASSLGDLGDRFF,TGTGCCAGCAGCTTGGGGGACCTGGGAGATCGGTTCTTC
TRBJ2-1,TRBV3-1,few,TRBD2,CASSQVSSGYNEQFF,TGTGCCAGCAGCCAAGTCTCTAGCGGCTACAATGAGCAGTTCTTC
TRBJ2-2,TRBV3-1,few,TRBD2,CASSPKMERGLTGELFF,TGTGCCAGCAGCCCCAAGATGGAGCGGGGGCTTACCGGGGAGCTGTTTTTT
TRBJ2-4,TRBV7-2,.,TRBD2,CASSPQAGGALGIQYF,TGTGCCAGCAGCCCACAGGCGGGGGGGGCCCTGGGCATTCAGTACTTC
TRBJ2-1,TRBV24-1,.,.,CATSEAGSGGNEQFF,TGTGCCACCAGTGAAGCCGGGTCCGGGGGCAATGAGCAGTTCTTC
TRBJ2-1,TRBV11-2,many,TRBD2,CASSLDRGGNEQFF,TGTGCCAGCAGCTTAGACCGGGGGGGTAATGAGCAGTTCTTC
TRBJ1-2,TRBV7-2,few,TRBD1,CASSLVGTGGSRSYGYTF,TGTGCCAGCAGCTTAGTTGGGACAGGGGGGTCGAGGAGCTATGGCTACACCTTC
TRBJ1-2,TRBV15,.,.,CATSRDLGSTNYGYTF,TGTGCCACCAGCAGAGATTTGGGCAGTACTAACTATGGCTACACCTTC
TRBJ2-1,TRBV21-1,.,.,CASSRTEYNEQFF,TGTGCCAGCAGCAGGACAGAATACAATGAGCAGTTCTTC
TRBJ2-7,TRBV20-1,few,TRBD1,CSARDVQGYEQYF,TGCAGTGCTAGAGATGTACAGGGGTACGAGCAGTACTTC
TRBJ2-7,TRBV5-1,.,TRBD2,CASSHQLAGGEEQYF,TGCGCCAGCAGCCACCAACTAGCGGGAGGGGAGGAGCAGTACTTC
TRBJ2-3,TRBV5-1,.,TRBD2,CASSGLAGGSADTQYF,TGCGCCAGCAGCGGTCTAGCGGGGGGTAGCGCAGATACGCAGTATTTT
TRBJ2-2,TRBV19,few,.,CASSISMGGPGTGELFF,TGTGCCAGTAGTATAAGTATGGGGGGTCCGGGCACCGGGGAGCTGTTTTTT
TRBJ1-5,TRBV7-2,.,.,CASSLADRNQPQHF,TGTGCCAGCAGCTTAGCGGACAGAAATCAGCCCCAGCATTTT
TRBJ2-1,TRBV12-3/TRBV12-4,.,.,CASSFSVAPGQNEQFF,TGTGCCAGCAGTTTTTCCGTCGCACCGGGGCAGAATGAGCAGTTCTTC
TRBJ2-1,TRBV20-1,.,.,CSARDRRGQGGANEQFF,TGCAGTGCTAGAGATCGGAGAGGGCAGGGAGGCGCGAATGAGCAGTTCTTC
TRBJ1-1,TRBV29-1,.,.,CSVEVSMNTEAFF,TGCAGCGTTGAAGTCAGTATGAACACTGAAGCTTTCTTT
TRBJ2-7,TRBV5-1,.,.,CASSLRGPPYEQYF,TGCGCCAGCAGCTTGCGCGGGCCCCCCTACGAGCAGTACTTC
TRBJ2-7,TRBV30,.,.,CAWTPGTQAIEQYF,TGTGCCTGGACTCCCGGGACACAGGCTATCGAGCAGTACTTC
TRBJ2-1,TRBV10-3,.,.,CAISESRGVGEQFF,TGTGCCATCAGTGAGTCGAGGGGTGTAGGTGAGCAGTTCTTC
TRBJ2-1,TRBV29-1,few,.,CSVELGERQFF,TGCAGCGTTGAGCTGGGAGAGAGACAGTTCTTC
TRBJ2-1,TRBV4-2,few,TRBD2,CASSQVVIAGGLGEQFF,TGTGCCAGCAGCCAAGTTGTGATAGCGGGAGGCCTCGGAGAGCAGTTCTTC
TRBJ2-7,TRBV7-7,.,TRBD1,CASSFGRTGGRYEQYF,TGTGCCAGCAGCTTTGGGCGGACAGGGGGGCGCTACGAGCAGTACTTC
TRBJ2-2,TRBV5-1,medium-sized,.,CASSFGQPGELFF,TGCGCCAGCAGCTTTGGACAACCCGGGGAGCTGTTTTTT
TRBJ1-1,TRBV5-1,.,.,CASSLLGGPYTEAFF,TGCGCCAGCAGCTTGTTAGGAGGACCTTACACTGAAGCTTTCTTT
TRBJ2-4,TRBV24-1,.,TRBD1,CATLGTGGKNIQYF,TGTGCCACCTTAGGTACAGGGGGGAAAAACATTCAGTACTTC
TRBJ2-1,TRBV7-8,.,.,CASSLEGLGNEQFF,TGTGCCAGCAGCTTGGAGGGGCTTGGGAATGAGCAGTTCTTC
TRBJ2-5,TRBV12-3/TRBV12-4,.,.,CASSDLRPGRGETQYF,TGTGCCAGCAGCGACTTGCGCCCTGGGCGCGGAGAGACCCAGTACTTC
TRBJ2-3,TRBV7-6,many,.,CASSLARTDTQYF,TGTGCCAGCAGCTTAGCCCGCACAGATACGCAGTATTTT
TRBJ1-6,TRBV10-3,.,.,CAISGGGAMSSPLHF,TGTGCCATCAGTGGGGGCGGAGCTATGAGTTCACCCCTCCACTTT
TRBJ2-5,TRBV7-2,few,.,CASSFIGEETQYF,TGTGCCAGCAGCTTCATTGGGGAGGAGACCCAGTACTTC
TRBJ2-7,TRBV12-3/TRBV12-4,.,TRBD1,CASRKDRGEQYF,TGTGCCAGCAGGAAGGACAGGGGCGAGCAGTACTTC
TRBJ1-1,TRBV12-3/TRBV12-4,.,.,CASSSLMGGETEAFF,TGTGCCAGCAGTTCCCTAATGGGGGGCGAGACTGAAGCTTTCTTT
TRBJ2-4,TRBV7-3,.,.,CASSSAAGPGGNIQYF,TGTGCCAGCAGCTCCGCGGCAGGGCCCGGGGGAAACATTCAGTACTTC
TRBJ2-7,TRBV18,.,.,CASSPATSRDEQYF,TGTGCCAGCTCACCAGCAACCTCAAGGGACGAGCAGTACTTC
TRBJ2-5,TRBV20-1,.,.,CSATPGAGRETQYF,TGCAGTGCTACCCCAGGGGCTGGTCGGGAGACCCAGTACTTC